Sequencing of this T cell receptor (beta chain) was carried out in a study of blood T cell repertoires in COVID-19. Study information: There were acute and convalescent COVID-19 samples, and they came from the United States, Italy and Spain. Sources were T cells, B-cell-depleted T cells, or PBMCs; the material itself was cDNA or gDNA.

This clone was observed a single time. The protocol was immunoSEQ multiplex PCR, while the TCRdb copy is restricted to in-frame clones and leaves out a portion. The sample has 200,000 to 300,000 clones, about 87% seen once. Sequenced material: peripheral blood. The TCR sequence derives from a man in his 60s who had recovered from COVID-19.

CDR3 DNA: TGTCTCCGGGACAGGGGGCTGGGTTACTCCTACAATGAGCAGTTCTTC. Translation: CLRDRGLGYSYNEQFF. The chain uses TRBV19 and TRBJ2-1; 12 bases fit TRBD1. Germline CDR1 is LNHDA and CDR2 is SQIVND (reference sequence). CDR3 length: 16 residues.